The 32 T cell receptor beta chains given below trace back to one sample, sequenced in a study of blood T cell repertoires in COVID-19. TCRdb keeps only in-frame clones here, not all; method: immunoSEQ multiplex PCR. The top ten hold approximately 18% of the sample, which has 150,000 to 200,000 clones, 82% seen once. The sequenced sample consisted of PBMCs or T cells enriched from blood (not recorded which). All receptors come from a man aged 60 to 75 who had recovered from COVID-19.

This sequence joins TRBV28 and TRBJ1-2; the match to TRBD1 covers 8 bases. Per germline, CDR1 MDHEN and CDR2 SYDVKM. The CDR3 runs to 16 residues. Losses at the gene ends were 5 bases for V and 3 bases for J; bases not matched to a gene: 11. The CDR3 spells CASSPLQGALDYGYTF. The CDR3 DNA reads TGTGCCAGCAGTCCACTCCAGGGGGCTCTAGACTATGGCTACACCTTC.

The chain employs TRBV28 and TRBJ2-1; a possible D gene is TRBD1 (5 bases). Trimming stripped 6 bases from V and 9 bases from J, with 15 bases between. The CDR3 runs 13 residues. The germline V gene encodes CDR1 MDHEN and CDR2 SYDVKM. In nucleotides, the CDR3 is TGTGCCAGCAGGTTAGTGAAGGGGCGTGAGCAGTTCTTC. Its protein product is CASRLVKGREQFF.

The rearrangement links TRBV7-3 to TRBJ2-3; TRBD1 aligns across 7 bases. Germline lookup yields CDR1 SGHTA and CDR2 FQGTGA. Trimming removed 3 bases from V and 4 bases from J; junction bases left unmatched: 4. This CDR3 is 14 amino acids long. The CDR3 region has the DNA TGTGCCAGCAGCTTCCGGCAGGGGGCAGATACGCAGTATTTT. Amino acid sequence: CASSFRQGADTQYF.

This clone showed up just a few times. This chain joins TRBV28 and TRBJ1-5; no clear D. CDR1 is MDHEN, CDR2 SYDVKM, per germline. The CDR3 is 13 residues long. The V gene lost 7 bases and the J gene lost 2 bases, with 9 bases spanning the gap. The chain's CDR3 is CASIGPGNQPQHF. CDR3 sequence (DNA): TGTGCCAGCATTGGGCCAGGCAATCAGCCCCAGCATTTT.

This chain links TRBV28 with TRBJ2-1, with 11 bases matching TRBD2. Germline loops: CDR1 MDHEN, CDR2 SYDVKM. After removal of 5 bases from V and 4 bases from J, the junction contained 7 bases not matched to a gene. The CDR3 extends over 16 amino acids. The CDR3 region is CASSVTSSGGYNEQFF. The CDR3 DNA reads as TGTGCCAGCAGTGTCACCTCTAGCGGGGGGTACAATGAGCAGTTCTTC.

The J gene is TRBJ2-7, the V gene TRBV7-9, with unresolved D. This CDR3 comprises 11 residues. From germline, CDR1 is SEHNR and CDR2 FQNEAQ (reference sequence). Trimming removed 4 bases at V and 6 bases at J, with 7 bases between. For the CDR3, the DNA is TGTGCCAGCAGCTCAACGGGCGAGCAGTACTTC. It is translated as CASSSTGEQYF.

This chain's CDR3 is CASSLGLAGVHKEQYF. The CDR3 bases are TGTGCCAGCAGCCTTGGACTAGCGGGGGTGCATAAGGAGCAGTACTTC. The chain couples TRBV5-4 to TRBJ2-7; the match to TRBD2 covers 13 bases. The ends lost 4 bases at V and 7 bases at J; junction bases unmatched: 11. The CDR3 has 16 residues. Germline V CDR1 and CDR2: SGHNT, YYREEE (reference sequence).

V usage is TRBV11-2 and J usage is TRBJ2-1, with TRBD2 matching 11 bases. Germline V gene data show CDR1 as SGHAT and CDR2 as FQNNGV. J lost 5 bases, V lost 2 bases, and 2 bases had no gene match. The CDR3 runs 15 residues. CDR3 DNA sequence: TGTGCCAGCAGCTTAATAGCGGGAGGGGACAATGAGCAGTTCTTC. Its protein product is CASSLIAGGDNEQFF. The full variable domain, completed using reference TRBV11-2 and TRBJ2-1, is EAGVAQSPRYKIIEKRQSVAFWCNPISGHATLYWYQQILGQGPKLLIQFQNNGVVDDSQLPKDRFSAERLKGVDSTLKIQPAKLEDSAVYLCASSLIAGGDNEQFFGPGTRLTVL.

The chain recombines TRBV9 with TRBJ2-5; D is unresolved. V lost 4 bases, J lost 1 base, and 11 bases lay in between. Germline V gene lookup returns CDR1 SGDLS and CDR2 YYNGEE. This CDR3 contains 14 residues. The CDR3 is CASSQSQVQETQYF. The DNA of the CDR3 is TGTGCCAGCAGCCAATCCCAGGTCCAAGAGACCCAGTACTTC.

The V and J genes are TRBV4-1 and TRBJ1-4, with D perhaps matching TRBD1 (5 bases). Germline V CDR1 and CDR2: MGHRA, YSYEKL. The V gene lost 4 bases and the J gene lost 3 bases, with 12 bases spanning the gap. The length of the CDR3 is 15 residues. CDR3 loop: CASSRSGLPNEKLFF. The CDR3 bases are TGCGCCAGCAGCCGCTCGGGACTCCCTAATGAAAAACTGTTTTTT.

This chain joins TRBV7-6 and TRBJ1-2; D is unclear. CDR3 length equals 11 residues. V gave up 4 bases and J gave up 3 bases, with 3 bases separating them. Per the germline V gene, CDR1 is SGHVS and CDR2 is FNYEAQ. The CDR3 DNA reads as TGTGCCAGCAGCTCAGACTATGGCTACACCTTC. Protein sequence: CASSSDYGYTF.

The chain is built from TRBV29-1 and TRBJ2-1; D may be TRBD1 (6 bases). This CDR3 has 19 residues. V gave up 6 bases and J gave up 4 bases, with 31 bases separating them. Per the germline V gene, CDR1 is SQVTM and CDR2 is ANQGSEA. The CDR3 here is CSVLFSTTVVGGGYNEQFF. The CDR3 DNA follows: TGCAGCGTACTTTTCTCCACCACCGTTGTAGGGGGTGGGTACAATGAGCAGTTCTTC.

This clone was seen a handful of times. The CDR3 here is CASSQEGGDSNQPQHF. The CDR3 DNA is TGCGCCAGCAGCCAAGAAGGAGGGGATAGCAATCAGCCCCAGCATTTT. V gene TRBV4-1 combines with J gene TRBJ1-5, with D possibly being TRBD1 (5 bases). Trimming removed 0 bases from V and 0 bases from J, with 9 bases in between. The V gene's germline CDR1 is MGHRA and CDR2 YSYEKL. This CDR3 region has 16 residues.

The chain recombines TRBV7-6 with TRBJ2-2, with TRBD1 matching 9 bases. CDR1 and CDR2 (germline): SGHVS, FNYEAQ. The J segment lost 6 bases and the V segment lost 2 bases, leaving 1 base of the junction unmatched. The CDR3 extends over 14 amino acids. CDR3 in amino acids: CASSLTGGSGELFF. Here the CDR3 DNA reads TGTGCCAGCAGCTTAACAGGGGGCTCCGGGGAGCTGTTTTTT.

The CDR3 nucleotides read TGTGCCAGCAGCTCAGTAGCTATCGGGGGGGCACTTTACAATGAGCAGTTCTTC. This translates into CASSSVAIGGALYNEQFF. This chain links TRBV7-2 with TRBJ2-1; 8 bases are a match to TRBD2. The junction had 15 bases not matched to a gene; V was cut back by 4 bases and J by 4 bases. The CDR3 loop spans 18 amino acids. Germline CDR1 reads SGHTA; CDR2 reads FQGNSA.

This chain uses TRBV28 with TRBJ1-4; no clear D gene. V gave up 3 bases and J gave up 7 bases, with 18 bases separating them. The CDR3 extends over 16 amino acids. Germline lookup yields CDR1 MDHEN and CDR2 SYDVKM. The CDR3 region has the DNA TGTGCCAGCAGTTTGGAGCTTGCTCTGTCGGGTGAAAAACTGTTTTTT. Translated: CASSLELALSGEKLFF. The whole variable domain, remainder taken from reference TRBV28 and TRBJ1-4, is DVKVTQSSRYLVKRTGEKVFLECVQDMDHENMFWYRQDPGLGLRLIYFSYDVKMKEKGDIPEGYSVSREKKERFSLILESASTNQTSMYLCASSLELALSGEKLFFGSGTQLSVL.

The V call is TRBV7-2, the J call TRBJ2-7, with 12 bases matching TRBD2. The CDR3 runs 14 residues. Per the germline V gene, CDR1 is SGHTA and CDR2 is FQGNSA. V was clipped by 6 bases and J by 4 bases; unmatched bases: 4. The DNA for the CDR3 is TGTGCCAGCAGGGAGCTAGCGGGGGGGTACGAGCAGTACTTC. Translated, it gives CASRELAGGYEQYF.

V usage is TRBV29-1 and J usage is TRBJ1-2, with D possibly TRBD1 on 6 matching bases. Germline values: CDR1 SQVTM, CDR2 ANQGSEA. This CDR3 has 11 residues. V was shortened by 6 bases and J by 8 bases, with 13 bases between the two germline ends. CDR3 region: CSVDRPEGYTF. The DNA for the CDR3 is TGCAGCGTGGACAGACCTGAAGGCTACACCTTC.

The chain joins TRBV28 to TRBJ1-3; D unresolved. The CDR3 length is 10 residues. CDR1 and CDR2 (germline): MDHEN, SYDVKM. CDR3 protein: CVVSGNTIYF. In DNA, the CDR3 is TGTGTCGTCTCTGGAAACACCATATATTTT. Full variable domain (outside the CDR3, taken from reference TRBV28 and TRBJ1-3): DVKVTQSSRYLVKRTGEKVFLECVQDMDHENMFWYRQDPGLGLRLIYFSYDVKMKEKGDIPEGYSVSREKKERFSLILESASTNQTSMYLCVVSGNTIYFGEGSWLTVV.

The chain combines TRBV28 with TRBJ2-7; D possibly corresponds to TRBD2 (5 bases). Trimming took off 3 bases at V and 9 bases at J, with 24 bases between the two ends. Germline CDR1 is MDHEN and CDR2 is SYDVKM. The CDR3 length is 16 residues. The chain's CDR3 is CASSLTTVLSHRWQYF. The CDR3 DNA follows: TGTGCCAGCAGTTTGACTACGGTCCTCTCCCACCGGTGGCAGTACTTC.

This chain uses TRBV7-9 with TRBJ2-7, with D maybe TRBD2 (6 bases). This CDR3 spans 14 amino acids. Germline values: CDR1 SEHNR, CDR2 FQNEAQ (reference sequence). Trimming removed 1 base from V and 5 bases from J, with 12 bases in between. CDR3 nucleotides: TGTGCCAGCAGCTTAGGTGGAGGGTACGACGAGCAGTACTTC. Residues: CASSLGGGYDEQYF.

This chain's CDR3 is CASSLGQGRTDTQYF. The CDR3 nucleotides are TGTGCCAGCAGCTTAGGACAGGGTAGGACAGATACGCAGTATTTT. The chain carries TRBV11-2 and TRBJ2-3, with 7 bases matching TRBD1. The germline CDR1 and CDR2 sequences are SGHAT and FQNNGV. V lost 1 base to trimming and J lost 3 bases; unmatched junction nucleotides: 4. This CDR3 is 15 amino acids long. Supplemented by reference TRBV11-2 and TRBJ2-3, the full variable domain reads EAGVAQSPRYKIIEKRQSVAFWCNPISGHATLYWYQQILGQGPKLLIQFQNNGVVDDSQLPKDRFSAERLKGVDSTLKIQPAKLEDSAVYLCASSLGQGRTDTQYFGPGTRLTVL.

The chain recombines TRBV28 with TRBJ2-3; the D gene is possibly TRBD1 (6 bases). The CDR3 totals 14 residues. Looked up from germline, CDR1 is MDHEN and CDR2 is SYDVKM. Trimming shortened V by 5 bases and J by 8 bases, and 17 bases separated the two germline ends. For the CDR3, the DNA is TGTGCCAGCAGTCCACCCCGGGACAAAGGTACGCAGTATTTT. Amino acid sequence: CASSPPRDKGTQYF. Looking up the rest from reference TRBV28 and TRBJ2-3 gives the full variable domain: DVKVTQSSRYLVKRTGEKVFLECVQDMDHENMFWYRQDPGLGLRLIYFSYDVKMKEKGDIPEGYSVSREKKERFSLILESASTNQTSMYLCASSPPRDKGTQYFGPGTRLTVL.

The rearrangement joins TRBV6-5 to TRBJ2-2, with a possible D match to TRBD2 (6 bases). There are 15 residues in the CDR3. The V end was cut by 1 base, the J end by 6 bases, with 12 bases between. Germline CDR1 is MNHEY and CDR2 is SVGAGI. CDR3 DNA sequence: TGTGCCAGCAGTTACTTTCCGGGAGAGGCCGGGGAGCTGTTTTTT. This translates into CASSYFPGEAGELFF.

J is TRBJ1-5 and V is TRBV19; 9 bases map to TRBD1. This CDR3 region has 18 residues. V was pared by 2 bases and J by 0 bases, with 8 bases of the junction left unmatched. Germline values: CDR1 LNHDA, CDR2 SQIVND (reference sequence). CDR3 sequence: CASSIMGQGGYSNQPQHF. The CDR3, as DNA: TGTGCCAGTAGTATAATGGGACAGGGTGGCTATAGCAATCAGCCCCAGCATTTT.

The chain joins TRBV5-3 to TRBJ2-7, with 9 bases lining up with TRBD1. TRBV5-3 is identified as an open reading frame with a role that is uncertain. The V and J ends lost 4 bases and 4 bases, in that order; junction bases with no gene match: 6. This CDR3 contains 14 residues. Here the CDR3 reads CARSKGQGRYEQYF. Written as DNA, the CDR3 is TGTGCCAGAAGCAAAGGACAGGGGCGATACGAGCAGTACTTC.

The chain links TRBV9 to TRBJ2-5; possibly TRBD2 for D (6 bases). The CDR3 covers 14 residues. V was trimmed by 3 bases and J by 5 bases, leaving 14 bases between them. The V gene's germline CDR1 is SGDLS and CDR2 YYNGEE. CDR3 sequence (DNA): TGTGCCAGCAGCGGCCAGCGGAGCGGGGAGACCCAGTACTTC. Its protein is CASSGQRSGETQYF.

This chain links TRBV9 with TRBJ2-5, with D tentatively TRBD1 (6 bases). The V gene's germline CDR1 is SGDLS and CDR2 YYNGEE. V was trimmed by 3 bases and J by 3 bases, leaving 12 bases between them. The CDR3 totals 14 residues. DNA for the CDR3: TGTGCCAGCAGCGCAATGGGGGCGAAAGAGACCCAGTACTTC. Residues: CASSAMGAKETQYF.

This clone was counted once. V gene TRBV6-5 combines with J gene TRBJ2-7; TRBD1 is a possible D gene (5 bases). The CDR3 loop spans 15 amino acids. Looked up from germline, CDR1 is MNHEY and CDR2 is SVGAGI. Trimming shortened V by 0 bases and J by 2 bases, and 11 bases separated the two germline ends. In nucleotides, the CDR3 is TGTGCCAGCAGTTACTCGGGCCAGGGTGCCTACGAGCAGTACTTC. Its protein product is CASSYSGQGAYEQYF.

The chain combines TRBV5-1 with TRBJ2-1, with 7 positions matching TRBD2. The CDR3 spans 13 residues. CDR1 and CDR2 (germline): SGHRS, YFSETQ. The V segment lost 0 bases and the J segment 8 bases; nucleotides outside the gene matches: 2. This CDR3 is CASSLEAGDEQFF. DNA of the CDR3: TGCGCCAGCAGCTTGGAGGCGGGAGATGAGCAGTTCTTC.

The chain joins TRBV5-1 to TRBJ2-3; 7 nucleotides line up with TRBD1. Germline values: CDR1 SGHRS, CDR2 YFSETQ. The CDR3 has 17 amino acids. The V and J ends lost 2 bases and 1 base, in that order; junction bases with no gene match: 10. The DNA of the CDR3 is TGCGCCAGCAGCTTCCCCGGGACAGCCTGGGGCACAGATACGCAGTATTTT. Its translation is CASSFPGTAWGTDTQYF.

The genes are TRBV5-8 and TRBJ2-1; the match to TRBD1 covers 9 bases. With V trimmed by 4 bases and J by 8 bases, 16 bases remained unmatched. There are 17 residues in the CDR3. Germline-derived CDR1 and CDR2 are SGHTS and YDEGEE. The CDR3: CASSLKRSGQGDDEQFF. CDR3 nucleotides: TGTGCCAGCAGCCTAAAACGATCGGGACAGGGCGATGATGAGCAGTTCTTC.